This is a list of T cell receptor beta chains from one sample in a study of T cells in Graves' hyperthyroidism and ophthalmopathy. Using its own MiXCR run on the multiplex PCR reads, TCRdb lists one record per CDR3 protein. The sample lists 700,000 to 950,000 distinct CDR3 sequences, approximately 40% occurring once. The sample comprised blood. The receptors were sampled from a middle-aged woman with Graves' hyperthyroidism. CDR3s leave out the opening cysteine and the closing phenylalanine or tryptophan. Clone size is given for some rows only: seen once, a few or many times, or a class if the clone is expanded.

v_call clone_size cdr3_aa
TRBV5-1 many ASSLMASGYTEAF
TRBV6-5 few ASAMYQGKLF
TRBV2 many ASRGMDRVFMNTEAF
TRBV7-2 many ASSSGGRAGEKLF
TRBV20-1 many SARATPSIGTANYGYT
TRBV5-5 many ASSLRSRDTEAF
TRBV20-1 many SASARETGSQPQH
TRBV9 NA ASSPRGATGYEQY
TRBV4-1 NA ASSHPTDSPLH
TRBV12-3/TRBV12-4 NA ASRLGQGQSNQPQH
TRBV7-9 many ASSSGPGGGISGYT
TRBV20-1 NA SASRDSDSNQPQH
TRBV6-5 NA AGSYSGQGNTEAF
TRBV7-8 NA ASSPRGTGSTGYT
TRBV29-1 NA STWDASSYEQY
TRBV15 many ATSRDLPRLSGNTIY
TRBV12-3/TRBV12-4 NA ASSPFVREKLF
TRBV7-9 few ASSFSSTDTQY
TRBV12-3/TRBV12-4 many ASSPTGFRDYGYT
TRBV5-1 many ASSLASGSGTQH
TRBV29-1 NA STRDRSSYNEQF
TRBV12-3/TRBV12-4 NA ASTFRTSGGTDTQY
TRBV12-3/TRBV12-4 few ASSPKSGQNTGELF
TRBV20-1 few SARDRIVIVPLNTEAF
TRBV20-1 few SASFPGRAEGTEAF
TRBV7-2 few ASSLGGTGDGYT
TRBV9 few ASNRAGSDLPRGSPLH
TRBV20-1 NA SARLRGELQETQY
TRBV15 NA ATSRGTVYSGNTIY
TRBV5-1 NA ASQEGLAQY
TRBV20-1 NA SAGQANQPQH
TRBV7-9 many ASSLGGAQH
TRBV6-5 NA ASSYGVGEGPETQY
TRBV15 NA ATRTFSRDTQY
TRBV6-6 many ASRSRESPLH
TRBV5-4 NA ASSNAYGREGIQY
TRBV6-2/TRBV6-3 few ASSLTVYEQY
TRBV6-1 NA ASSQEGTGGRYTEAF
TRBV19 NA ASSIVTLGEQY
TRBV28 few ASSSGRPYGYT
TRBV19 few ASTIGGQNYGYT
TRBV7-9 few ASSHRDRVATAF
TRBV7-9 many ASSFTQGARTGELF
TRBV19 many ASRGGQGIGYT